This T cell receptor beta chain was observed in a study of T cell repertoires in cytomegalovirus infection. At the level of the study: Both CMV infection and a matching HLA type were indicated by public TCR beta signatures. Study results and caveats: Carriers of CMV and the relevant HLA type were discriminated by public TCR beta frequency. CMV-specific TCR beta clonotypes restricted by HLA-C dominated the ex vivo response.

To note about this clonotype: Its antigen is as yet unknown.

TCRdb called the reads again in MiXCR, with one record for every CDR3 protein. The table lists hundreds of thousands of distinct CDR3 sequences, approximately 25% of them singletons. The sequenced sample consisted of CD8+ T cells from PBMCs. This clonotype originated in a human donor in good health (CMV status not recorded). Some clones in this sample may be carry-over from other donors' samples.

CDR3 DNA: TGCAGCGTTGAAGATCGAGGTGTCGGCGAGTGGGATGGCTACACCTTC. Residues: CSVEDRGVGEWDGYTF. The gene calls are TRBV29-1 and TRBJ1-2; D uncertain. CDR1 is SQVTM and CDR2 is ANQGSEA in the germline V gene. Trimming left V 0 bases short and J 6 bases short, with 20 bases between. The CDR3 runs 16 residues.